The rows below give T cell receptor beta chains drawn from one sample of a study of T cells in Graves' hyperthyroidism and ophthalmopathy. One entry per CDR3 protein results from TCRdb running MiXCR on the multiplex PCR reads. This sample has some 700,000 distinct CDR3 sequences, with 17% found just once. Specimen: blood. The receptor set was obtained from a man aged 50 to 60 with Graves' hyperthyroidism. Each CDR3 is given with its conserved first and last residue. The order of the fields is V gene, J gene, D gene, clone size, CDR3 DNA, CDR3 protein. The D gene is left open where the match is weak. Only some rows state a clone size, as once, few, many or a class for expanded clones.

>TRBV30|TRBJ1-3|.|.
TGTGCCTGGAAGGACGGTTTCTCTGGAAACACCATATATTTT
CAWKDGFSGNTIYF
>TRBV7-3|TRBJ2-1|TRBD1|.
TGTGCCAGCAGCCCCCGACAGGGGGACCATGAGCAGTTCTTC
CASSPRQGDHEQFF
>TRBV6-5|TRBJ2-5|TRBD2|many
TGTGCCAGCAGCCACTCGACTAGCGGGAGGATTGAGACCCAGTACTTC
CASSHSTSGRIETQYF
>TRBV12-5|TRBJ2-1|TRBD2|few
TGTGCTAGTGGCCATGGACTAGCGGGTTACAATGAGCAGTTCTTC
CASGHGLAGYNEQFF
>TRBV19|TRBJ2-7|TRBD2|few
TGTGCCAGTAGTATAGCTGGGACTACCTACGAGCAGTACTTC
CASSIAGTTYEQYF
>TRBV7-2|TRBJ2-7|.|.
TGTGCCAGCAAAGGGGGAGGGAACTTCGAGCAGTACTTC
CASKGGGNFEQYF
>TRBV24-1|TRBJ2-5|TRBD2|many
TGTGCCACCAGTGATCCTCAGGCGGGGGGCGAGACCCAGTACTTC
CATSDPQAGGETQYF
>TRBV2|TRBJ2-2|TRBD1|many
TGTGCCAGCGTTCCTCTTGGGGACAGGGGGAACACCGGGGAGCTGTTTTTT
CASVPLGDRGNTGELFF
>TRBV19|TRBJ2-1|.|many
TGTGCCAGTAGTATACAGGGTATGTCCTACAATGAGCAGTTCTTC
CASSIQGMSYNEQFF
>TRBV19|TRBJ2-1|.|.
TGTGCCAGTAGTGTCCCCGGGCCCTCTCGCAATGAGCAGTTCTTC
CASSVPGPSRNEQFF
>TRBV12-3/TRBV12-4|TRBJ2-1|TRBD2|many
TGTGCCAGCAGTCTAGCGGGAGATTTGTCCAATGAGCAGTTCTTC
CASSLAGDLSNEQFF
>TRBV5-1|TRBJ1-1|TRBD1|.
TGCGCCAGCAGCTTTGCCACAGGGGGCAAGAACACTGAAGCTTTCTTT
CASSFATGGKNTEAFF
>TRBV12-3/TRBV12-4|TRBJ1-6|TRBD1|many
TGTGCCAGCAGCCAGGGGGTCAGTTCACCCCTCCACTTT
CASSQGVSSPLHF
>TRBV7-3|TRBJ1-3|.|once
TGTGCCAGACCTCCCCCGCGGAACACCATATATTTT
CARPPPRNTIYF
>TRBV12-3/TRBV12-4|TRBJ2-7|.|.
TGTGCCAGCAGTGTTAGCGGAGAGAGGGTCGAGCAGCACTTC
CASSVSGERVEQHF
>TRBV15|TRBJ1-2|.|.
TGTGCCACCAGCAGAACCCGACAGGCCCTCTATGGCTACACCTTC
CATSRTRQALYGYTF
>TRBV12-3/TRBV12-4|TRBJ2-3|.|many
TGTGCCAGCAGTCCCCACTATCCACAGGCGGGAGATACGCAGTATTTT
CASSPHYPQAGDTQYF
>TRBV2|TRBJ2-7|.|many
TGTGCCAGCAGTGAATTGTTCGTCGAGGGAGGCGAGCAGTACTTC
CASSELFVEGGEQYF
>TRBV19|TRBJ1-5|.|.
TGTGCCAGTAGTATTAACCAAAATCAGCCCCAGCATTTT
CASSINQNQPQHF
>TRBV5-1|TRBJ2-1|TRBD1|.
TGCGCCAGCAGCCGGGACAGGGGCGATGAGCAGTTCTTC
CASSRDRGDEQFF
>TRBV19|TRBJ1-6|TRBD1|few
TGTGCCAGTAGTAGCGACGGGACAGGGAAGTATTCACCCCTCCACTTT
CASSSDGTGKYSPLHF
>TRBV5-1|TRBJ1-1|TRBD1|few
TGCGCCAGCAGCTTGGAGGACAGGCAAGCTTTCTTT
CASSLEDRQAFF
>TRBV19|TRBJ2-5|.|.
TGTGCCAGTCGCCCCTCGGACACAAAAGAGACCCAGTACTTC
CASRPSDTKETQYF
>TRBV24-1|TRBJ2-2|TRBD1|few
TGTGCCACCAGTGATTTGCGCGCGACAGGGACCACCGGGGAGCTGTTTTTT
CATSDLRATGTTGELFF
>TRBV7-8|TRBJ2-7|.|many
TGTGCCAGCAGCTTAGAACGGGATTACGAGCAGTACTTC
CASSLERDYEQYF
>TRBV7-2|TRBJ2-6|TRBD1|few
TGTGCCAGCAGCCGGGGACAGGGGGCGGGTGGGGCCAACGTCCTGACTTTC
CASSRGQGAGGANVLTF
>TRBV19|TRBJ1-5|TRBD1|few
TGTGCCAGTAGCAGCGTACCGGGACAGGGATTTTATAGCAATCAGCCCCAGCATTTT
CASSSVPGQGFYSNQPQHF
>TRBV2|TRBJ2-1|.|few
TGTGCCAGCAGGTTTGACTCCTACAATGAGCAGTTCTTC
CASRFDSYNEQFF
>TRBV20-1|TRBJ1-5|.|few
TGCAGTGTCTTCAACCAGGGAAGAAATCAGCCCCAGCATTTT
CSVFNQGRNQPQHF
>TRBV11-2|TRBJ2-1|TRBD2|.
TGTGCCAGCAATATAGCGGGAGGGGTCGATGAGCAGTTCTTC
CASNIAGGVDEQFF
>TRBV12-3/TRBV12-4|TRBJ1-2|TRBD1|many
TGTGCCAGCCTTTCGGGACAGAGCTATGGCTACACCTTC
CASLSGQSYGYTF
>TRBV4-3|TRBJ2-5|TRBD1|.
TGCGCCAGCAGCCAAAACCCGGGACAGAGTCAAGAGACCCAGTACTTC
CASSQNPGQSQETQYF
>TRBV18|TRBJ1-1|TRBD1|.
TGTGCCAGCTCACCGGGACAGGAAATGGAAGCTTTCTTT
CASSPGQEMEAFF
>TRBV12-3/TRBV12-4|TRBJ2-7|TRBD1|many
TGTGCCAGCAGTATACGACAGGGGATCGACGAGCAGTACTTC
CASSIRQGIDEQYF
>TRBV11-2|TRBJ2-7|.|many
TGTGCCAGCAGCTTGCGGGGCCTAGGTCCCGAGCAGTACTTC
CASSLRGLGPEQYF
>TRBV9|TRBJ2-5|.|many
TGTGCCAGCAGCGTAGGGAGTAGCGGAGAGACCCAGTACTTC
CASSVGSSGETQYF
>TRBV2|TRBJ1-6|.|.
TGTGCCAGCAGTGAAGAGGCAGGACGGTCTAATTCACCCCTCCACTTT
CASSEEAGRSNSPLHF
>TRBV9|TRBJ1-2|.|few
TGTGCCAGCAGCATACCAGGGACTGAGTATGGCTACACCTTC
CASSIPGTEYGYTF
>TRBV24-1|TRBJ2-1|.|few
TGTGCCACCAGTGTGGGTTTGAATGAGCAGTTCTTC
CATSVGLNEQFF
>TRBV7-8|TRBJ1-3|TRBD1|.
TGTGCCAGCAGCCCAACAGGGGGAAGCACTGGAAACACCATATATTTT
CASSPTGGSTGNTIYF
>TRBV9|TRBJ2-1|.|.
TGTGCCAGCAGCGTAGGCACAGCAAGAAGGTACAATGAGCAGTTCTTC
CASSVGTARRYNEQFF
>TRBV19|TRBJ2-1|.|.
TGTGCCAGTAGTCCCCGGGACGAGAAGCAGTTCTTC
CASSPRDEKQFF
>TRBV28|TRBJ1-2|.|many
TGTGCCAGCAGCTTAGGGGGTTATGGCTACACCTTC
CASSLGGYGYTF
>TRBV2|TRBJ2-3|TRBD2|few
TGTGCCAACCAACTCGGACTAGCGGATTCAGATACGCAGTATTTT
CANQLGLADSDTQYF
>TRBV9|TRBJ1-1|.|many
TGTGCCAGCAGCGCTAGCACCCCAAGGGGGGCCGGGACTGAAGCTTTCTTT
CASSASTPRGAGTEAFF
>TRBV7-2|TRBJ1-2|.|many
TGTGCCAGCAGCTTAGCGGTGGGGGTCTCCTATGGCTACACCTTC
CASSLAVGVSYGYTF
>TRBV19|TRBJ2-1|.|few
TGTGCCAGTAGTCAATATGCAGACTCCTACAATGAGCAGTTCTTC
CASSQYADSYNEQFF
>TRBV2|TRBJ2-5|TRBD2|few
TGTGCTCGGCTAGCGGGAGACGGGGAGACCCAGTACTTC
CARLAGDGETQYF
>TRBV28|TRBJ2-4|.|many
TGTGCCAGCAGTTTAGGGAGAAACATTCAGTACTTC
CASSLGRNIQYF
>TRBV28|TRBJ2-3|.|many
TGTGCCAGCAGTCCCATGACTCTAAGTGGCACAGATACGCAGTATTTT
CASSPMTLSGTDTQYF
>TRBV12-3/TRBV12-4|TRBJ2-2|.|many
TGTGCCAGCAGTCACAGGGTAGGGGAGCTGTTTTTT
CASSHRVGELFF
>TRBV11-2|TRBJ2-1|TRBD1|many
TGTGCCAGCAGCTTCTTAAGGGGGCGCAGCGGCAATGAGCAGTTCTTC
CASSFLRGRSGNEQFF
>TRBV4-1|TRBJ2-7|TRBD2|.
TGCGCCAGCAGCCAAGTTTGGGGAATGGCCGGGACTATCCACGAGCAGTACTTC
CASSQVWGMAGTIHEQYF
>TRBV6-1|TRBJ1-5|TRBD1|many
TGTGCCAGCAGCGGGACAGGCGGTAGCAATCAGCCCCAGCATTTT
CASSGTGGSNQPQHF